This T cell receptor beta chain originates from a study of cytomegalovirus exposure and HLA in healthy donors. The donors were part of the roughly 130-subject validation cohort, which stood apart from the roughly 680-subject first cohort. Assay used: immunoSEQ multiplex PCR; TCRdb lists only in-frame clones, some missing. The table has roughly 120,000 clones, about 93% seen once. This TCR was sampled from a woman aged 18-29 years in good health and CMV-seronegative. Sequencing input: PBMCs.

CDR3 nucleotides: TGTGCCAGCAGCTTGGGGGAGGGCCGAAGGCAGTTCTTC. Translated, it gives CASSLGEGRRQFF. The chain couples TRBV7-3 to TRBJ2-1; 7 bases line up with TRBD2. This CDR3 has 13 residues. Trimming at V came to 3 bases and at J to 12 bases, leaving 8 bases not matched to a gene. Germline CDR1 is SGHTA and CDR2 is FQGTGA.